This TCR beta chain is from a study of vaccination effects on CD4 cells after COVID-19. TCRdb's table, derived via immunoSEQ multiplex PCR, lists solely in-frame clones and lacks some. The data show some 79,000 clones, about 74% seen once. Findings and limits, study-wide: Researchers report that only 1 of 255 vaccine-induced clones in healthy vaccinees cross-reacted with common cold coronaviruses.

A remark on this clone: Its specificity is unknown.

Peptide-pool stimulation followed by sequencing identified expanded antigen-specific CD4+ clonotypes in the ViraFEST assay. On day 10 of culture, CD4+ T cells were separated out. Vaccinated participants had no history of SARS-CoV-2 infection and tested negative for nucleocapsid antibodies. This CDR3 has 16 amino acids. CDR1 is MNHEY, CDR2 SVGAGI, per germline. Unmatched junction bases numbered 0, after V lost 0 bases and J lost 1 base. The specimen comprised CD4+ T cells from PBMCs cultured with HCoV-229E spike peptides, sampled before COVID-19 vaccination. The genes are TRBV6-5 and TRBJ2-2; 9 bases line up with TRBD1. The source is a human donor who received a COVID-19 vaccine. In DNA form, the CDR3 reads TGTGCCAGCAGTTACTCGGGACAGGGGAACACCGGGGAGCTGTTTTTT. It encodes CASSYSGQGNTGELFF.